The 7 T cell receptor beta chains below come from one sample, sequenced in a study of glioma-infiltrating T cells. Using RNA template, CDR3s of TCR alpha and beta were amplified with iRepertoire arm-PCR. TCRdb fed the multiplex PCR reads into MiXCR, producing one record per CDR3 protein. Of under 200,000 distinct CDR3 sequences listed, roughly 45% are singletons. The sample taken for sequencing was glioma tissue, nonneoplastic brain tissue, or PBMCs (not recorded which). The receptors derive from a human donor with low-grade glioma or glioblastoma, undergoing nonglioma brain surgery, or in good health (not recorded which).

CDR3 nucleotides: TGTGCCAGCAGGGATGCAGGCCTTCCCTACGAGCAGTACTTC. Translated, it gives CASRDAGLPYEQYF. J is TRBJ2-7 and V is TRBV5-4, with D unresolved. The CDR3 extends over 14 amino acids. V dropped 5 bases and J dropped 2 bases, with 14 bases sitting between them. Germline CDR1 SGHNT, CDR2 YYREEE (reference sequence).

Notes on this clonotype: Given the absence of the conserved phenylalanine or tryptophan at the CDR3 end, a read error is likely. This chain uses TRBV6-1 with TRBJ1-1; D unclear. CDR1 and CDR2 from the germline V gene are MNHNS and SASEGT. This CDR3 region has 13 residues. Here the CDR3 DNA reads TGTGCCAGCAGTGAAGACCCGAACACTCAAGCTTTCCTT. Its translation is CASSEDPNTQAFL.

V is TRBV3-1 and J is TRBJ2-7; 9 bases line up with TRBD2. The junction had 5 bases not matched to a gene; V was cut back by 0 bases and J by 5 bases. This CDR3 has 15 amino acids. The V gene's germline CDR1 is LGHDT and CDR2 YNNKEL (reference sequence). CDR3 bases: TGTGCCAGCAGCCAAGATGGCGGGAGGGAGCACGAGCAGTACTTC. It yields the protein CASSQDGGREHEQYF.

Regarding this clonotype: A junction boundary mismatches the germline segment, possibly from a read error. This chain links TRBV12-3 or TRBV12-4 with TRBJ1-2; 8 bases align to TRBD1. The CDR3 has 14 residues. The CDR3 coding sequence is TGTGCCAGCAGCCCAAGGGGACAGGACTATGGCTACACATTC. Amino acid sequence: CASSPRGQDYGYTF.

Comment on this clonotype: The junction and the germline gene differ at one end; a read error may be behind it. V is TRBV12-3 or TRBV12-4 and J is TRBJ1-2; unclear D gene. The CDR3 spans 12 residues. The CDR3 here is CAGSLDSYGYTF. The CDR3, as DNA: TGTGCCGGCAGTTTAGATAGCTATGGCTACACCTTC.

Note on this clonotype: It may be a read error: a sequence one base away is much more abundant. This chain connects TRBV20-1 to TRBJ2-7; 8 nucleotides match TRBD2. Germline V CDR1 and CDR2: DFQATT, SNEGSKA (reference sequence). CDR3 length: 14 residues. Germline trimming cut 3 bases from V and 0 bases from J; bases unmatched to any gene: 4. CDR3 bases: TGCAGTGCTAGGGGACTAGAGGGCTCCTACGAGCAGTACTTC. Residues: CSARGLEGSYEQYF.

A remark on this clonotype: A single base separates this from a much larger clone, so it may be a read error. The V call is TRBV25-1, the J call TRBJ2-3; 14 bases map to TRBD2. Germline values: CDR1 MGHDK, CDR2 SYGVNS. Trimming at V came to 8 bases and at J to 2 bases, leaving 12 bases not matched to a gene. The CDR3 is 18 residues long. The DNA of the CDR3 is TGTGCCAGCGGTGGACCGACTAGCGGGAGGGATCCCACAGATACGCAGTATTTT. This sequence encodes CASGGPTSGRDPTDTQYF.